The clone carrying this TCR beta chain qualifies as medium-sized (0.01 to 0.1%). Its antigen is unidentified. The CDR3 spans 12 residues. The germline V gene encodes CDR1 MNHNS and CDR2 SASEGT. V lost 3 bases, J lost 4 bases, and 6 bases lay in between. The sample comes from a study of vaccination and CD4 T cells after COVID-19. On the study more broadly: The convalescents, six males and four females, included two who were Hispanic. It was a median about 100 days after diagnosis, with a range of 35 to 161, that post-COVID samples were drawn. The peptides that stimulated the cells were overlapping spike peptides from SARS-CoV-2, HCoV-NL63, HCoV-OC43 and HCoV-229E.

Regarding treatment: roughly nine-day PBMC culture with coronavirus spike peptide pools or control peptides (ViraFEST assay). Via ViraFEST, peptide pools expanded antigen-specific T cells before TCR sequencing. The Oncomine TCR Beta short-read assay was applied to DNA of cultured CD4+ T cells. In TCRdb, the PCR reads were re-called with MiXCR into one record per CDR3 protein. Among under 20,000 distinct CDR3 sequences listed, 53% were seen once. The genes are TRBV6-1 and TRBJ1-2; D not resolved. The sequenced sample was CD4+ T cells from blood, cultured in vitro, obtained before SARS-CoV-2 vaccination. The sequence came from a human donor who had recovered from COVID-19. The chain's CDR3 is CASSDSTYGYTF. The CDR3 DNA reads TGTGCCAGCAGTGACAGCACCTATGGCTACACCTTC.